The subject of this entry is one T cell receptor beta chain. Its antigen is unknown. The germline V gene encodes CDR1 SGHDT and CDR2 YYEEEE. V lost 2 bases to trimming and J lost 7 bases, with 10 bases between them. The CDR3 loop spans 13 amino acids. These data belong to a study of shared clonotypes between healthy human individuals. General study findings and limits: Deeper or shallower sequencing was expected to change how clonotypes are shared among donors.

Assay: immunoSEQ multiplex PCR; the TCRdb copy retains only in-frame clones and omits some. The sample has 1,100,000 or so clones; 75% to 85% are singletons. This TCR was recovered from a man aged 18 to 30 in good health. Some clones in this sample may be carry-over from other donors' samples. Sequenced input: memory CD4+ T cells from PBMCs. Subset described: CD45RA-negative fraction. The genes are TRBV5-6 and TRBJ2-4; TRBD1 might be the D (5 bases). The CDR3 sequence is CASSFGAENIQYF. As DNA, the CDR3 is TGTGCCAGCAGCTTTGGGGCGGAGAACATTCAGTACTTC. The complete variable domain, with remaining parts taken from reference TRBV5-6 and TRBJ2-4, reads DAGVTQSPTHLIKTRGQQVTLRCSPKSGHDTVSWYQQALGQGPQFIFQYYEEEERQRGNFPDRFSGHQFPNYSSELNVNALLLGDSALYLCASSFGAENIQYFGAGTRLSVL.